These 30 T cell receptor beta chains share one sample of origin, sequenced in a study of T cell repertoires in cytomegalovirus infection. No antigen is known for these receptors. TCRdb redid the calling of the reads with MiXCR, one entry per CDR3 protein. The sample yields approximately 300,000 distinct CDR3 sequences, 25% to 30% seen once. The source material was cultured PBMCs, sampled from culture after CMV antigen stimulation. The receptors stem from a human donor in good health (CMV status not recorded). Some clones in this sample may be carry-over from other donors' samples.

This clonotype was counted between two and nine times. V gene TRBV18 combines with J gene TRBJ1-1; 7 nucleotides align to TRBD1. This CDR3 has 14 amino acids. The germline gives CDR1 KGHSH, CDR2 LQKENI. The trim removed 0 bases at V and 14 bases at J, leaving 12 bases unmatched. The CDR3 loop is CASSPPRDSGVKFF. The CDR3 DNA is TGTGCCAGCTCACCACCGAGGGACAGTGGGGTTAAATTCTTT.

The chain is built from TRBV12-3 or TRBV12-4 and TRBJ1-4, with D maybe TRBD1 (5 bases). The CDR3 runs to 15 residues. V was clipped by 1 base and J by 7 bases, with 13 bases between them. The CDR3 spells CASSLGIPGAEKLFF. For the CDR3, the DNA is TGTGCCAGCAGTTTAGGAATCCCCGGGGCTGAAAAACTGTTTTTT.

The chain links TRBV6-4 to TRBJ2-1; TRBD2 matches at 7 bases. CDR3 size: 16 residues. V lost 5 bases, J lost 2 bases, and 9 bases stayed unmatched. Germline V CDR1 and CDR2: MRHNA, SNTAGT. CDR3 region: CASSWAPSGPYNEQFF. In nucleotides, the CDR3 is TGTGCCAGCAGTTGGGCCCCTAGCGGACCCTACAATGAGCAGTTCTTC.

This sequence joins TRBV12-5 and TRBJ1-6; D unclear. The CDR3 is 16 amino acids. V lost 3 bases to trimming and J lost 0 bases, with 9 bases between them. Germline CDR1 and CDR2: LGHNT and FRNRAP. CDR3 region: CASGFWKGSYNSPLHF. The CDR3 nucleotides read TGTGCTAGTGGTTTCTGGAAGGGCTCCTATAATTCACCCCTCCACTTT.

This clonotype was detected many times. V is TRBV7-3 and J is TRBJ2-2; 8 bases are shared with TRBD1. The CDR3 covers 15 residues. V was pared by 5 bases and J by 0 bases, with 2 bases of the junction left unmatched. Germline CDR1 is SGHTA and CDR2 is FQGTGA. The CDR3 spells CASSPDRANTGELFF. The CDR3 nucleotides read TGTGCCAGCAGCCCGGACAGGGCGAACACCGGGGAGCTGTTTTTT.

In its sample, this clonotype was seen many times. The chain recombines TRBV7-6 with TRBJ1-2, with D perhaps matching TRBD1 (5 bases). In germline, CDR1 is SGHVS, CDR2 FNYEAQ. V was pared by 5 bases and J by 3 bases, with 10 bases between. The length of the CDR3 is 13 residues. CDR3 nucleotide sequence: TGTGCCAGCAGCCCCGGGGGGGACTATGGCTACACCTTC. Amino acid sequence: CASSPGGDYGYTF.

The rearrangement uses TRBV6-1 and TRBJ1-5; 11 nucleotides align to TRBD1. Trimming cost V 1 base and J 11 bases; bases outside gene matches: 4. This CDR3 region has 14 residues. Per germline, CDR1 MNHNS and CDR2 SASEGT. This chain's CDR3 is CASSEGGQGGAQHF. In DNA form, the CDR3 reads TGTGCCAGCAGTGAAGGGGGACAGGGGGGTGCCCAGCATTTT.

The chain links TRBV9 to TRBJ1-3; no definite D call. V dropped 3 bases and J dropped 0 bases, with 7 bases sitting between them. Germline-derived CDR1 and CDR2 are SGDLS and YYNGEE. The CDR3 spans 14 residues. This CDR3 reads CASSEHVSGNTIYF. CDR3 sequence (DNA): TGTGCCAGCAGCGAGCACGTCTCTGGAAACACCATATATTTT.

This rearrangement joins TRBV6-2 or TRBV6-3 to TRBJ1-1; no firm D call. In germline, CDR1 is MNHEY, CDR2 SVGEGT. V was trimmed by 0 bases and J by 0 bases, leaving 11 bases between them. CDR3 length equals 16 residues. The CDR3 loop reads CASSYSTYYMNTEAFF. The CDR3 region has the DNA TGTGCCAGCAGTTACTCGACATATTACATGAACACTGAAGCTTTCTTT.

This clonotype was observed a few times. The chain is built from TRBV28 and TRBJ2-7; 16 bases agree with TRBD2. J gave up 5 bases and V 5 bases, and 12 bases lay outside the gene matches. CDR3 length equals 18 residues. CDR1 and CDR2 from the germline V gene are MDHEN and SYDVKM. The chain's CDR3 is CASSPGLAGGPYLHEQYF. The CDR3, as DNA: TGTGCCAGCAGTCCGGGACTAGCGGGAGGGCCATATCTCCACGAGCAGTACTTC. Looking up the rest from reference TRBV28 and TRBJ2-7 gives the full variable domain: DVKVTQSSRYLVKRTGEKVFLECVQDMDHENMFWYRQDPGLGLRLIYFSYDVKMKEKGDIPEGYSVSREKKERFSLILESASTNQTSMYLCASSPGLAGGPYLHEQYFGPGTRLTVT.

There are a few counts of this clonotype. The V and J genes are TRBV7-9 and TRBJ2-7; D call uncertain. V dropped 1 base and J dropped 7 bases, with 5 bases sitting between them. Germline loops: CDR1 SEHNR, CDR2 FQNEAQ (reference sequence). There are 11 residues in the CDR3. The CDR3 coding sequence is TGTGCCAGCAGCTTAGACCGGGAGCAGTACTTC. This sequence encodes CASSLDREQYF.

The CDR3 region is CATQDSRTDTQYF. In DNA form, the CDR3 reads TGTGCCACTCAGGATAGTCGCACAGATACGCAGTATTTT. The chain links TRBV10-3 to TRBJ2-3; the D is unclear. Germline V CDR1 and CDR2: ENHRY, SYGVKD. Between the trimmed V and J ends, which lost 10 bases and 1 base, there was a span of 12 bases. The CDR3 contains 13 residues.

Concerning this clonotype itself: A single base separates this from a much larger clone, so it may be a read error. The chain employs TRBV19 and TRBJ1-2; unclear D gene. The ends were cut back, 5 bases at V and 2 bases at J, with 12 bases in the middle. The germline V gene has CDR1 LNHDA and CDR2 SQIVND (reference sequence). The CDR3 has 14 amino acids. CDR3 residues: CASSLEAENYGYTF. The CDR3 region has the DNA TGTGCCAGTAGTCTTGAGGCAGAAAACTATGGCTACACCTTC.

This clonotype was seen at least ten times. This chain links TRBV7-6 with TRBJ1-2; D may be TRBD1 (5 bases). Trimming pared 4 bases from V and 1 base from J, leaving 16 bases between. There are 16 residues in the CDR3. Per the germline V gene, CDR1 is SGHVS and CDR2 is FNYEAQ. CDR3: CASSSTGGRVNYGYTF. The CDR3 bases are TGTGCCAGCAGCTCGACCGGAGGCAGGGTTAACTATGGCTACACCTTC.

The chain links TRBV20-1 to TRBJ2-2; 8 bases map to TRBD2. The CDR3 covers 20 residues. Germline lookup yields CDR1 DFQATT and CDR2 SNEGSKA (reference sequence). Unmatched junction bases numbered 15, after V lost 0 bases and J lost 0 bases. The CDR3, as DNA: TGCAGTGCTAGAGATGCCGCACTATCGCGGGAGGATTCGAACACCGGGGAGCTGTTTTTT. This gives the protein CSARDAALSREDSNTGELFF.

This clonotype was seen only once. This chain uses TRBV28 with TRBJ1-2, with a weak D call TRBD1 (5 bases). Germline assignment: CDR1 MDHEN and CDR2 SYDVKM. Deletions cut 5 bases from V and 5 bases from J, with 15 bases between. The CDR3 runs 14 residues. CDR3 DNA sequence: TGTGCCAGCAGTCCCCCAGGGTCGGCGTATGGCTACACCTTC. This gives the protein CASSPPGSAYGYTF.

This chain links TRBV20-1 with TRBJ1-2; possible D gene TRBD1, 5 bases. CDR1 DFQATT and CDR2 SNEGSKA come from the germline V gene (reference sequence). The CDR3 contains 11 residues. Here the CDR3 DNA reads TGCAGCGGGGGGGGGGGCTATGGCTACACCTTC. Residues: CSGGGGYGYTF.

This clonotype has more than one count but fewer than ten. The chain links TRBV7-2 to TRBJ2-1; TRBD1 matches at 8 bases. Looked up from germline, CDR1 is SGHTA and CDR2 is FQGNSA. The CDR3 is 13 amino acids. The J segment lost 12 bases and the V segment lost 1 base, leaving 5 bases of the junction unmatched. Written as DNA, the CDR3 is TGTGCCAGCAGCTTAGAAAGGACAGGGATGCAGTTCTTC. It yields the protein CASSLERTGMQFF.

The gene calls are TRBV7-2 and TRBJ2-5; D uncertain. The germline CDR1 and CDR2 sequences are SGHTA and FQGNSA. The CDR3 length is 11 residues. V lost 7 bases and J 5 bases, leaving 8 bases between the germline ends. The CDR3 is CASTLRETQYF. Written as DNA, the CDR3 is TGTGCCAGCACCCTTCGGGAGACCCAGTACTTC.

This chain joins TRBV3-1 and TRBJ1-1; 7 bases line up with TRBD1. J lost 2 bases, V lost 4 bases, and 10 bases had no gene match. This CDR3 comprises 16 residues. Germline V gene data show CDR1 as LGHDT and CDR2 as YNNKEL (reference sequence). The CDR3: CASSRDPTGFNTEAFF. DNA for the CDR3: TGTGCCAGCAGCCGAGACCCGACAGGGTTTAACACTGAAGCTTTCTTT.

V gene TRBV7-2 combines with J gene TRBJ2-3; D unresolved. The CDR3 extends over 14 amino acids. Germline values: CDR1 SGHTA, CDR2 FQGNSA. Trimming removed 5 bases from V and 0 bases from J, with 9 bases in between. CDR3 residues: CASSPLTSTDTQYF. The CDR3 DNA sequence: TGTGCCAGCAGCCCTCTCACTAGCACAGATACGCAGTATTTT.

This clonotype was counted between two and nine times. V gene TRBV7-2 combines with J gene TRBJ1-1; TRBD1 matches at 7 bases. Trimming took 6 bases from V and 1 from J; bases not matched to a gene: 2. The CDR3 loop spans 13 amino acids. Germline lookup yields CDR1 SGHTA and CDR2 FQGNSA. CDR3 in DNA: TGTGCCAGCAGAAGGGGGCGGAACACTGAAGCTTTCTTT. Translated, it gives CASRRGRNTEAFF. The whole variable domain, remainder taken from reference TRBV7-2 and TRBJ1-1, is GAGVSQSPSNKVTEKGKDVELRCDPISGHTALYWYRQSLGQGLEFLIYFQGNSAPDKSGLPSDRFSAERTGGSVSTLTIQRTQQEDSAVYLCASRRGRNTEAFFGQGTRLTVV.

V and J are TRBV7-8 and TRBJ2-3; no definite D call. The CDR3 length is 12 residues. Trimming took 4 bases from V and 6 from J, leaving 8 bases between them. Germline assignment: CDR1 SGHVS and CDR2 FQNEAQ. The CDR3 coding sequence is TGTGCCAGCAGCTCTAGAATGGATACGCAGTATTTT. This codes for CASSSRMDTQYF.

In its sample, this clonotype was seen a few times. This chain links TRBV7-8 with TRBJ2-1, with a tentative D call TRBD1 (6 bases). The CDR3 sequence is 15 residues long. Germline V gene lookup returns CDR1 SGHVS and CDR2 FQNEAQ. The V end lost 1 base, the J end lost 7 bases, and 14 bases lay between the germline ends. Here the CDR3 reads CASSLGAQGTNEQFF. CDR3 nucleotides: TGTGCCAGCAGCTTAGGGGCACAGGGTACGAATGAGCAGTTCTTC.

The chain employs TRBV7-2 and TRBJ2-5; D gene uncertain. This CDR3 is 13 amino acids long. The V end was cut by 2 bases, the J end by 3 bases, with 7 bases between. Germline values: CDR1 SGHTA, CDR2 FQGNSA. The CDR3 reads CASSLTLKETQYF. The CDR3 DNA reads as TGTGCCAGCAGCTTAACACTCAAAGAGACCCAGTACTTC.

The chain employs TRBV6-1 and TRBJ2-1; TRBD2 matches at 15 bases. V shed 5 bases, J shed 9 bases, and the junction held 11 bases outside the gene matches. Germline CDR1 reads MNHNS; CDR2 reads SASEGT. The CDR3 is 17 residues long. The CDR3 DNA is TGTGCCAGCAGTCTCGCTTGGACTAGCGGGAGGGTAGGTGAGCAGTTCTTC. Protein: CASSLAWTSGRVGEQFF.

V usage is TRBV7-9 and J usage is TRBJ2-1; D perhaps matches TRBD1 (6 bases). The CDR3 is 14 amino acids. V dropped 5 bases and J dropped 8 bases, with 16 bases sitting between them. Looked up from germline, CDR1 is SEHNR and CDR2 is FQNEAQ (reference sequence). CDR3 sequence (DNA): TGTGCCAGCAGCCCCTTGACAGGAAGGGATGAGCAGTTCTTC. Translating gives CASSPLTGRDEQFF.

This chain joins TRBV2 and TRBJ2-5; 8 bases map to TRBD2. Germline V lookup: CDR1 SNHLY, CDR2 FYNNEI. This CDR3 contains 15 residues. With V trimmed by 7 bases and J by 3 bases, 10 bases remained unmatched. The CDR3 loop reads CASNRLTSAKETQYF. CDR3 DNA: TGTGCCAGCAATCGACTGACTAGCGCAAAAGAGACCCAGTACTTC.

A few counts support this clonotype. V is TRBV12-3 or TRBV12-4 and J is TRBJ1-5, with D perhaps matching TRBD1 (6 bases). The CDR3 is made up of 14 amino acids. V lost 6 bases to trimming and J lost 5 bases, with 14 bases between them. CDR3 sequence (DNA): TGTGCCAGCAGCCCTGGGGGCGGCTATCAGCCCCAGCATTTT. It is translated as CASSPGGGYQPQHF.

This clonotype occurred many times. J is TRBJ2-5 and V is TRBV5-4; 10 nucleotides match TRBD1. This CDR3 is 15 amino acids long. Losses at the gene ends were 1 base for V and 2 bases for J; bases not matched to a gene: 2. Germline CDR1 SGHNT, CDR2 YYREEE (reference sequence). The CDR3 protein is CASSLLDRGQETQYF. The DNA of the CDR3 is TGTGCCAGCAGCTTGTTGGACAGGGGGCAAGAGACCCAGTACTTC.